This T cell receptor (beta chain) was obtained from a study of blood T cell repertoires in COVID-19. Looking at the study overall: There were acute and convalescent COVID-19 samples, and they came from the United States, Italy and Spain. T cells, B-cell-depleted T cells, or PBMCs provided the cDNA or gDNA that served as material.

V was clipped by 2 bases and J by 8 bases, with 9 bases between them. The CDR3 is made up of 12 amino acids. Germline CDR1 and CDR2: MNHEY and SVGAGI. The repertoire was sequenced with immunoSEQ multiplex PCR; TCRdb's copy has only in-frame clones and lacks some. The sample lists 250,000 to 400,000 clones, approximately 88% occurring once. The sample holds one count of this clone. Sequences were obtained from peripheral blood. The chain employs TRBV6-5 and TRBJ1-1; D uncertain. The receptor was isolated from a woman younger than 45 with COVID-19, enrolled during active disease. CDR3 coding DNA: TGTGCCAGCAGTTACGTCGGAGGGGAAGCTTTCTTT. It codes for CASSYVGGEAFF.